This T cell receptor (beta chain) was recorded in a study of T cell repertoires in ileal Crohn's disease. Here immunoSEQ multiplex PCR was the method, and the copy in TCRdb shows in-frame clones only, minus some. This sample has around 4,000 clones, with roughly 72% found just once. This clone came up a few times. Its specificity is unknown. The time point: proximal margin of the surgical specimen (macroscopically non-inflamed). Eligibility required adulthood, ileal or ileocolonic Crohn's disease and indicated ileocolonic resection. CDR3 size: 13 residues. The V end lost 0 bases, the J end lost 0 bases, and 4 bases lay between the germline ends. The germline CDR1 and CDR2 sequences are SGDLS and YYNGEE. Overall study results and limits: Mucosal expansions were suggested to be mainly CD8 T cells. Clonality above 26.8% at surgery always came with endoscopic recurrence.

V gene TRBV9 combines with J gene TRBJ2-7; D remains ambiguous. Sequenced sample: ileal tissue. This receptor was identified in an adult with Crohn's disease. The CDR3 DNA is TGTGCCAGCAGCGTAGACGGCTCCTACGAGCAGTACTTC. This encodes CASSVDGSYEQYF.